The source of this TCR beta chain is a study of CD8+ T cells in alopecia areata. For the study at large: Severity among treated patients was scored by the percentage of scalp area affected.

The trim removed 7 bases at V and 1 base at J, leaving 17 bases unmatched. The CDR3 totals 17 residues. CDR1 and CDR2 from the germline V gene are SQVTM and ANQGSEA. Extraction of RNA preceded its reverse transcription into cDNA, which served as the sequencing template. The method was immunoSEQ multiplex PCR; TCRdb's version includes in-frame clones alone and lacks a portion of them. Here the sample spans roughly 220,000 clones, about two fifths being singletons. Overall study results and limits: Clonality exceeded that of normal scalp in lesional scalp, most notably in alopecia totalis/universalis.

This clone was observed a few times. Its antigen is unknown. As to treatment: oral pan-JAK inhibitor, 5-10 mg twice daily. This chain uses TRBV29-1 with TRBJ1-1; 8 bases are a match to TRBD1. The sequenced sample was CD4+ T cells sorted from blood, obtained at week 34, from a patient treated with tofacitinib. This receptor was identified in a human donor with alopecia areata. CDR3 DNA sequence: TGCAGCGCCGGCAGAGGGGGCATCGGACAGGGGAACACTGAAGCTTTCTTT. It specifies CSAGRGGIGQGNTEAFF.